These 19 T cell receptor beta chains were all obtained from the same sample, sequenced in a study of CD8+ T cells in alopecia areata. As the sequencing template, cDNA was produced by extracting RNA and reverse transcribing it. The table came from immunoSEQ multiplex PCR; TCRdb's copy has only in-frame clones and leaves some out. Of roughly 200,000 clones listed, about 53% are singletons. The treatment is: oral pan-JAK inhibitor, 5-10 mg twice daily. This sample comprised CD8+ T cells sorted from blood, obtained at week 24, from a patient treated with tofacitinib. The receptors shown here come from a human donor with alopecia areata.

The chain combines TRBV6-5 with TRBJ2-5; TRBD1 is a possible D gene (5 bases). Trimming pared 6 bases from V and 5 bases from J, leaving 10 bases between. Per the germline V gene, CDR1 is MNHEY and CDR2 is SVGAGI. The CDR3 runs to 12 residues. CDR3 DNA sequence: TGTGCCAGCAGGGACATTTTGGAGACCCAGTACTTC. Translating it yields CASRDILETQYF.

This chain uses TRBV4-3 with TRBJ2-7, with D unclear. Germline-derived CDR1 and CDR2 are LGHNA and YSLEER. The CDR3 runs to 15 residues. V lost 0 bases to trimming and J lost 4 bases, with 13 bases between them. The DNA for the CDR3 is TGCGCCAGCAGCCAAGATCTTGGTCTCTCTTACGAGCAGTACTTC. Its protein product is CASSQDLGLSYEQYF.

The V gene is TRBV7-7, the J gene TRBJ1-1; D perhaps matches TRBD1 (5 bases). The CDR3 totals 14 residues. The V and J ends lost 9 bases and 10 bases respectively, with 24 bases between them. Per germline, CDR1 SSHAT and CDR2 FNYEAQ (reference sequence). CDR3 sequence: CARLIARGPLAAFF. CDR3 DNA sequence: TGTGCCAGATTGATTGCGCGGGGACCCCTGGCAGCTTTCTTT.

V and J are TRBV30 and TRBJ2-7; a possible D gene is TRBD1 (5 bases). The CDR3 spans 12 residues. Looked up from germline, CDR1 is GTSNPN and CDR2 is SVGIG (reference sequence). Deletions cut 0 bases from V and 5 bases from J, with 8 bases between. CDR3 nucleotides: TGTGCCTGGAGTGTACCAGGGAACGAGCAGTACTTC. Translation gives CAWSVPGNEQYF.

The V call is TRBV30, the J call TRBJ1-4; D is uncertain. The CDR3 runs 13 residues. Trimming shortened V by 2 bases and J by 4 bases, and 8 bases separated the two germline ends. Germline values: CDR1 GTSNPN, CDR2 SVGIG (reference sequence). The CDR3 loop reads CAWSNGINEKLFF. DNA for the CDR3: TGTGCCTGGAGTAATGGAATTAATGAAAAACTGTTTTTT.

This clone appeared a few times. This sequence joins TRBV27 and TRBJ2-1; TRBD2 agrees at 10 bases. The germline V gene encodes CDR1 MNHEY and CDR2 SMNVEV (reference sequence). The junction had 12 bases not matched to a gene; V was cut back by 4 bases and J by 9 bases. CDR3 size: 16 residues. CDR3 sequence (DNA): TGTGCCAGCAGTTCCAGCGGGGGGGAGGTTTATATTGAGCAGTTCTTC. Amino acid sequence: CASSSSGGEVYIEQFF.

The chain recombines TRBV5-1 with TRBJ2-4, with D tentatively TRBD1 (6 bases). Germline V gene data show CDR1 as SGHRS and CDR2 as YFSETQ. The CDR3 runs to 15 residues. Trimming pared 0 bases from V and 5 bases from J, leaving 12 bases between. The CDR3 here is CASSLVTGQENIQYF. CDR3 nucleotides: TGCGCCAGCAGCTTGGTAACAGGGCAAGAAAACATTCAGTACTTC.

Comments on this clone: Different DNA sequences within this sample yield the same CDR3. The V call is TRBV29-1, the J call TRBJ2-7; D call uncertain. The CDR3 contains 12 residues. CDR1 and CDR2 (germline): SQVTM, ANQGSEA. Trimming took off 2 bases at V and 3 bases at J, with 8 bases between the two ends. CDR3 sequence reads: CSVETQSYEQYF. DNA for the CDR3: TGCAGCGTTGAAACACAGAGCTACGAGCAGTACTTC.

DNA of the CDR3: TGTGCCAGCAGCTTAATTGGGACAGGGTACGAGGAGACCCAGTACTTC. Translation gives CASSLIGTGYEETQYF. The chain links TRBV11-2 to TRBJ2-5, with 9 bases that match TRBD1. Trimming at V came to 2 bases and at J to 5 bases, leaving 9 bases not matched to a gene. Germline CDR1 is SGHAT and CDR2 is FQNNGV. This CDR3 is built from 16 residues.

The V gene is TRBV30, the J gene TRBJ2-2, with TRBD1 identical over 8 bases. This CDR3 is built from 14 residues. The junction had 3 bases not matched to a gene; V was cut back by 2 bases and J by 4 bases. Germline CDR1 reads GTSNPN; CDR2 reads SVGIG (reference sequence). The CDR3 region has the DNA TGTGCCTGGAGTTCGGACAGGGTCACCGGGGAGCTGTTTTTT. Translation: CAWSSDRVTGELFF.

The CDR3 DNA sequence: TGTGCCAGCAGCTTAGATGGGGGATATGGCTACACCTTC. This translates into CASSLDGGYGYTF. This sequence joins TRBV7-9 and TRBJ1-2; D might be TRBD1 (5 bases). The CDR3 consists of 13 residues. Germline CDR1 SEHNR, CDR2 FQNEAQ (reference sequence). The V end lost 1 base, the J end lost 5 bases, and 8 bases lay between the germline ends.

This clone came up once. The sample contains more than one DNA sequence encoding this CDR3. The rearrangement uses TRBV5-6 and TRBJ2-2; no clear D gene. Trimming stripped 2 bases from V and 0 bases from J, with 8 bases between. Germline-derived CDR1 and CDR2 are SGHDT and YYEEEE. This CDR3 comprises 15 residues. The CDR3 region is CASSLVAANTGELFF. DNA for the CDR3: TGTGCCAGCAGCTTAGTTGCCGCGAACACCGGGGAGCTGTTTTTT.

This chain links TRBV11-2 with TRBJ2-7; D unresolved. CDR3 length: 11 amino acids. Germline-derived CDR1 and CDR2 are SGHAT and FQNNGV. The ends were cut back, 4 bases at V and 3 bases at J, with 4 bases in the middle. Written as DNA, the CDR3 is TGTGCCAGCAGCTCCTTCTACGAGCAGTACTTC. This translates into CASSSFYEQYF.

V is TRBV7-3 and J is TRBJ1-2, with D uncertain. Between the trimmed V and J ends, which lost 2 bases and 7 bases, there was a span of 2 bases. Germline CDR1 reads SGHTA; CDR2 reads FQGTGA. The CDR3 has 10 residues. CDR3 sequence: CASSLAGYTF. DNA for the CDR3: TGTGCCAGCAGCTTAGCTGGCTACACCTTC.

This clone was recorded once. The chain is built from TRBV9 and TRBJ2-3; D call uncertain. Germline CDR1 is SGDLS and CDR2 is YYNGEE. V lost 1 base and J 0 bases, leaving 6 bases between the germline ends. This CDR3 contains 14 residues. The CDR3 DNA is TGTGCCAGCAGCGTACAGACTAGCACAGATACGCAGTATTTT. It specifies CASSVQTSTDTQYF.

The CDR3 nucleotides are TGTGCCTGGAGTACACCTCCGAACGGGTTGGACAATCAGCCCCAGCATTTT. Translating it yields CAWSTPPNGLDNQPQHF. The chain joins TRBV30 to TRBJ1-5; D unclear. V was trimmed by 2 bases and J by 3 bases, leaving 20 bases between them. The CDR3 spans 17 residues. CDR1 is GTSNPN, CDR2 SVGIG, per germline (reference sequence).

This chain uses TRBV9 with TRBJ2-3, with D unresolved. V dropped 1 base and J dropped 6 bases, with 9 bases sitting between them. This CDR3 contains 13 residues. The V gene's germline CDR1 is SGDLS and CDR2 YYNGEE. The CDR3 region has the DNA TGTGCCAGCAGCGTAAGGTTGTCCGATACGCAGTATTTT. Translation gives CASSVRLSDTQYF.

The V and J genes are TRBV30 and TRBJ2-7; the D is unclear. V lost 1 base and J lost 2, with 9 bases in between. This CDR3 has 13 amino acids. CDR1 is GTSNPN, CDR2 SVGIG, per germline (reference sequence). The CDR3 loop reads CAWSGPGPYEQYF. The CDR3 DNA follows: TGTGCCTGGAGTGGTCCGGGCCCCTACGAGCAGTACTTC.

In DNA, the CDR3 is TGCGCCAGCAGCTCCCGGACAGGGAGGGACACTGAAGCTTTCTTT. Encoded protein: CASSSRTGRDTEAFF. This sequence joins TRBV5-1 and TRBJ1-1; TRBD1 aligns across 8 bases. The CDR3 contains 15 residues. After removal of 3 bases from V and 3 bases from J, the junction contained 7 bases not matched to a gene. CDR1 and CDR2 (germline): SGHRS, YFSETQ.